This TCR beta chain was identified in a study of cytotoxic CD8 clonotypes in ibrutinib-treated CLL. Looking at the study overall: Among patients, some 24 responded partially and 2 completely; some 15 then stayed remitted and about 12 progressed after median around 73 months. Regarding the study as a whole: Clonality increased with ibrutinib response but returned toward baseline at progression. Treatment saw public clonotypes, which were uncommon, either contract or stay stable.

This table comes from immunoSEQ multiplex PCR, and its TCRdb copy is limited to in-frame clones, with some not included. The data hold more than 200,000 clones, with roughly 70% observed a single time. This CDR3 has 14 amino acids. Trimming pared 4 bases from V and 1 base from J, leaving 12 bases between. Germline lookup yields CDR1 SQVTM and CDR2 ANQGSEA. Details on this clone: Its cognate antigen is unknown.

Cryopreserved PBMCs yielded about 2 micrograms of genomic DNA for TCR beta libraries. Source: PBMCs, taken after 24 months of ibrutinib treatment. This TCR came from a human donor with chronic lymphocytic leukemia. This chain joins TRBV29-1 and TRBJ2-3; D is ambiguous. The CDR3 sequence is CSVVPPKGTDTQYF. The CDR3 nucleotides read TGCAGCGTTGTGCCTCCCAAAGGCACAGATACGCAGTATTTT.